The clone carrying this T cell receptor (beta chain) occurred a few times. This sample was taken from a study of blood T cells in healthy people across ages. The length of the CDR3 is 17 residues. The junction had 13 bases not matched to a gene; V was cut back by 4 bases and J by 3 bases. Germline CDR1 SGHRS, CDR2 YFSETQ. Next came a second PCR, run for about 6 to 12 cycles, which used a sample-barcoded 5' primer along with a J-beta primer mix. One entry per CDR3 protein, called by TCRdb with MiXCR from the 5' RACE reads. Of about 930,000 distinct CDR3 sequences in the sample, just under 30% are singletons; the top ten hold about a tenth. These sequences were also reported in another study, on T cells of mothers and their children. This second study says: The yield was over 9 million TCR beta CDR3 reads from each mother and around 2.9 million from each child.

The TCR sequence derives from a middle-aged woman in good health. V usage is TRBV5-1 and J usage is TRBJ2-1, with 7 positions matching TRBD1. The sequencing input was blood. CDR3 DNA: TGCGCCAGCAGCGAGGGGATAGACAGGGTCTTCTACAATGAGCAGTTCTTC. Translated, it gives CASSEGIDRVFYNEQFF.